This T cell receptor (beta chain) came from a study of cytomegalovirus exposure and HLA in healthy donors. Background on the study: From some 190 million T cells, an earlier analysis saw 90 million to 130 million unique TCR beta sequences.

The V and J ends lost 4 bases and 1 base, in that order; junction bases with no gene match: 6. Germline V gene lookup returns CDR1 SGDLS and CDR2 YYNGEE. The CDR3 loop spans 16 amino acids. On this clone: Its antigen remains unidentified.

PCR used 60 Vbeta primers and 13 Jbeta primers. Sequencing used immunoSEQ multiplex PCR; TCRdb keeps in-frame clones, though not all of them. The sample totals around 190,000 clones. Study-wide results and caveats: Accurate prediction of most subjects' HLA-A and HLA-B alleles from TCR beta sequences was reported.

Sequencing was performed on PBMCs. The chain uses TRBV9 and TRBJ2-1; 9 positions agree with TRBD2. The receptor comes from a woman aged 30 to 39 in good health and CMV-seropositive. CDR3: CASSPGSGRSYNEQFF. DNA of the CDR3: TGTGCCAGCAGCCCGGGTAGCGGGAGATCCTACAATGAGCAGTTCTTC. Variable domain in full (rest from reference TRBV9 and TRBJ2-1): DSGVTQTPKHLITATGQRVTLRCSPRSGDLSVYWYQQSLDQGLQFLIQYYNGEERAKGNILERFSAQQFPDLHSELNLSSLELGDSALYFCASSPGSGRSYNEQFFGPGTRLTVL.